This entry is about one T cell receptor (beta chain). Its antigen specificity is not known. The record has no base qualities; no much larger clone is one base away. This specimen belongs to a study of metastatic and nonmetastatic thyroid tumors (dated by TCRdb to about 2020). In the study overall: Repertoires were compared across peripheral blood and tumor or nodule tissue samples from malignant and benign thyroid patients.

Counted from cysteine to phenylalanine, this CDR3 has 13 amino acids. Only the CDR3 part of the read is kept: 39 bases, read in frame from the first base. Clipping removes 8 bases from V and 7 bases from J, with 8 as the unmatched junction base count. The CDR1 and CDR2 encoded by the germline V gene are MNHNS and SASEGT. Library prep was done by PCR. The sequencer was an Illumina HiSeq 4000. The TCR beta-chain CDR3 region of each patient was profiled by high-throughput sequencing. On the authors' methods: The researchers built a classifier to tell apart papillary thyroid cancer patients with distant metastasis, based on CDR3 differences among clinicopathological groups. The Shannon index was used to measure repertoire diversity, and the Morisita-Horn index was used to measure how similar tumor and blood repertoires were. TCRdb ran its own pipeline on the public reads, namely fastp trimming at Q25 and MiXCR clone calling, and kept in-frame beta chains. TCRdb's processing, not the authors' own work, is the source of the V and J calls. Within this sample are 30,000 to 35,000 clones, with less than 40% of them counted one time only. Approximately 24% of the sample lies in the top ten.

Overall results and qualifications from the work: In both blood and tumor samples, malignant tumors were reported to have significantly higher TCR beta diversity than benign nodules.

None of the patients had been given any treatment before thyroid surgery. Using T-cell receptor beta sequencing, the researchers looked back retrospectively at clinical samples from patients, gathered between about 2012 and 2019. The sample taken for sequencing was tumor tissue. This sequence uses TRBV6-1 and TRBJ2-7; 10 of the junction bases match TRBD1. This receptor was taken from a female donor with papillary thyroid cancer or a benign thyroid nodule (not recorded which). Some clones in this sample may be carry-over from other donors' samples. The CDR3: CASARTGGGEQYF. At the DNA level, the sequence is TGTGCCAGCGCCCGGACAGGGGGTGGTGAGCAGTACTTC.